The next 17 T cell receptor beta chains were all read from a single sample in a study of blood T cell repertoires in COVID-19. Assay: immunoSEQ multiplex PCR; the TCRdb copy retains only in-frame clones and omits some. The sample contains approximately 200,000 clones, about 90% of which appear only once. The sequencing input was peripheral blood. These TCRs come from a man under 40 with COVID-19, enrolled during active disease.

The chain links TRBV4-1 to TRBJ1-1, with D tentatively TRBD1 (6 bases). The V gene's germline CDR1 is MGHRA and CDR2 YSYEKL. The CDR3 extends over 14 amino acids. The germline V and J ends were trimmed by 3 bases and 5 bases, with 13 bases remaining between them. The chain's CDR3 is CASSQGTGLTEAFF. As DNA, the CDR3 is TGCGCCAGCAGCCAGGGTACAGGGCTGACTGAAGCTTTCTTT.

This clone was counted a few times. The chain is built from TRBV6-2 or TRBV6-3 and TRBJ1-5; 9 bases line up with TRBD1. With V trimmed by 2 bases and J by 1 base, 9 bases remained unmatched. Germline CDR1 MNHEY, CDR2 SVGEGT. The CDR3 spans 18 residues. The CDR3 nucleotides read TGTGCCAGCAGTTACACCTCATACAGGGGGCAGAGCAATCAGCCCCAGCATTTT. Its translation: CASSYTSYRGQSNQPQHF.

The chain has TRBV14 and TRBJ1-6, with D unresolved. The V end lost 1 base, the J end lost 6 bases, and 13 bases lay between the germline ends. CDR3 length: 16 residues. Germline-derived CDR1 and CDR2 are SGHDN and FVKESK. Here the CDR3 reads CASSQGSGLLNSPLHF. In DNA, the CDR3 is TGTGCCAGCAGCCAAGGTTCAGGACTGCTTAATTCACCCCTCCACTTT.

The CDR3: CATSRYQGPYTEAFF. The CDR3 region has the DNA TGTGCCACCAGCAGGTATCAGGGGCCCTACACTGAAGCTTTCTTT. The chain joins TRBV15 to TRBJ1-1, with D tentatively TRBD1 (6 bases). Trimming took off 3 bases at V and 3 bases at J, with 14 bases between the two ends. Germline values: CDR1 LNHNV, CDR2 YYDKDF (reference sequence). This CDR3 is 15 amino acids long.

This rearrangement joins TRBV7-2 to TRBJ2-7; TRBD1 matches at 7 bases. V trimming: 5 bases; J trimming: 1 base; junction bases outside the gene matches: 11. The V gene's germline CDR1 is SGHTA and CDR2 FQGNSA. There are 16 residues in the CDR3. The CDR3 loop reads CASSSSGTDLSYEQYF. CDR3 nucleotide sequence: TGTGCCAGCAGCAGTTCCGGGACAGATCTATCCTACGAGCAGTACTTC.

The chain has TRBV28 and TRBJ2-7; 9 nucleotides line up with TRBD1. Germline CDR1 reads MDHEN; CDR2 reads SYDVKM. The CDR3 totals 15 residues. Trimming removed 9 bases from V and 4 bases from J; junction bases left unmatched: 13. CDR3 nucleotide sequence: TGTGCCAGTGTTTTGGGAGGGACAGGGAGTTACGAGCAGTACTTC. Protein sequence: CASVLGGTGSYEQYF.

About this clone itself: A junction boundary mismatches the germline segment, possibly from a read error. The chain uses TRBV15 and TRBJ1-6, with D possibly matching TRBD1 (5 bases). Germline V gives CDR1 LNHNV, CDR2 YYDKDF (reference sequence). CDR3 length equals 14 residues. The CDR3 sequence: CATSRGGTNSPLHF. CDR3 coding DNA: TGTGCCACCAGCAGAGGGGGGACTAATTCACCCCTCCATTTT. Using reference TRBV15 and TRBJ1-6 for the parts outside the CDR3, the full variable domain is DAMVIQNPRYQVTQFGKPVTLSCSQTLNHNVMYWYQQKSSQAPKLLFHYYDKDFNNEADTPDNFQSRRPNTSFCFLDIRSPGLGDTAMYLCATSRGGTNSPLHFGNGTRLTVT.

The CDR3 sequence: CASSYVGLGELFF. In DNA, the CDR3 is TGTGCCAGCAGTTACGTTGGACTCGGGGAGCTGTTTTTT. The chain combines TRBV6-2 or TRBV6-3 with TRBJ2-2, with D perhaps matching TRBD2 (5 bases). V was shortened by 2 bases and J by 7 bases, with 8 bases between the two germline ends. From germline, CDR1 is MNHEY and CDR2 SVGEGT. The CDR3 consists of 13 residues.

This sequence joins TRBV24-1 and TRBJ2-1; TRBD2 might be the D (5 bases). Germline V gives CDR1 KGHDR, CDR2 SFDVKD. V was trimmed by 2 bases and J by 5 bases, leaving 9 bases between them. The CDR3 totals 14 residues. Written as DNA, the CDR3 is TGTGCCACCAGTGATTCTTGGGAGAACAATGAGCAGTTCTTC. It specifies CATSDSWENNEQFF.

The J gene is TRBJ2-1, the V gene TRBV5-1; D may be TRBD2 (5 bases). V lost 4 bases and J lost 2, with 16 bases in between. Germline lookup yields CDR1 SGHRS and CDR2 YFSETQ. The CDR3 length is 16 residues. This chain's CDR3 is CASSPPTIGTYNEQFF. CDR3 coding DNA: TGCGCCAGCAGCCCACCGACTATAGGTACCTACAATGAGCAGTTCTTC. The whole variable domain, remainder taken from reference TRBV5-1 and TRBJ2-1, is KAGVTQTPRYLIKTRGQQVTLSCSPISGHRSVSWYQQTPGQGLQFLFEYFSETQRNKGNFPGRFSGRQFSNSRSEMNVSTLELGDSALYLCASSPPTIGTYNEQFFGPGTRLTVL.

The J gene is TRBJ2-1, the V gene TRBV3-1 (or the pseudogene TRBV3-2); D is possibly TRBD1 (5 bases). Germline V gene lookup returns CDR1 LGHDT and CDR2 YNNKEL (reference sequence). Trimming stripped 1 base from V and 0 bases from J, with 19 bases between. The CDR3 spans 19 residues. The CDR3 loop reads CASSQATFPGLSSYNEQFF. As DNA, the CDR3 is TGTGCCAGCAGCCAAGCCACCTTCCCAGGGCTTAGCTCCTACAATGAGCAGTTCTTC.

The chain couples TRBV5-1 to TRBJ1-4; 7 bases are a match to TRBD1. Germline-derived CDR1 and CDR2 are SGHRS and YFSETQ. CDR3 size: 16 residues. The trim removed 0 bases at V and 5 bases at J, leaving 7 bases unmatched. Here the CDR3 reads CASSLEPGGGNEKLFF. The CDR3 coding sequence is TGCGCCAGCAGCTTGGAGCCGGGAGGGGGCAATGAAAAACTGTTTTTT.

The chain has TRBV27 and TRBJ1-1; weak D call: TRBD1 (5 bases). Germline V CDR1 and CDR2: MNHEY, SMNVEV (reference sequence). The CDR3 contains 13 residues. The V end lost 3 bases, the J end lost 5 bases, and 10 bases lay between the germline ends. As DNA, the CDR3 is TGTGCCAGCAGTTTTGGGGGAGGGACTGAAGCTTTCTTT. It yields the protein CASSFGGGTEAFF.

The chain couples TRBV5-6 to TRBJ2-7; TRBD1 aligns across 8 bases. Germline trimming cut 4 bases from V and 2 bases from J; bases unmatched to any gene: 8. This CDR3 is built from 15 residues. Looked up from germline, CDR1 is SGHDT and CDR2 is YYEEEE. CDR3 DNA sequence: TGTGCCAGCAGCCCACAGGGGGTACCCCCCTACGAGCAGTACTTC. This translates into CASSPQGVPPYEQYF.

CDR3 coding DNA: TGTGCCAGCAGCTATTCAGGGGGCGCGGGTGAAGCTTTCTTT. Translated: CASSYSGGAGEAFF. The chain links TRBV11-3 to TRBJ1-1; 8 nucleotides line up with TRBD1. Germline V gene data show CDR1 as SGHNT and CDR2 as YENEEA. There are 14 residues in the CDR3. V shed 4 bases, J shed 7 bases, and the junction held 8 bases outside the gene matches.

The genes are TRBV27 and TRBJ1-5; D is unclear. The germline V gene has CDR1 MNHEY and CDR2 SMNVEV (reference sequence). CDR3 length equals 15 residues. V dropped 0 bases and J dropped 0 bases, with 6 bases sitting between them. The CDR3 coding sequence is TGTGCCAGCAGTTTATCTCCCAATAGCAATCAGCCCCAGCATTTT. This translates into CASSLSPNSNQPQHF.

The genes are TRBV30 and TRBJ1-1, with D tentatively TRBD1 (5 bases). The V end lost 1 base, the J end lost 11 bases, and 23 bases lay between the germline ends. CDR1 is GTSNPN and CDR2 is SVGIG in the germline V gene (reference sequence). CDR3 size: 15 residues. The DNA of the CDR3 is TGTGCCTGGAGTGGACAGACAGCTAACAACAAGAGGGCTTTCTTT. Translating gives CAWSGQTANNKRAFF.